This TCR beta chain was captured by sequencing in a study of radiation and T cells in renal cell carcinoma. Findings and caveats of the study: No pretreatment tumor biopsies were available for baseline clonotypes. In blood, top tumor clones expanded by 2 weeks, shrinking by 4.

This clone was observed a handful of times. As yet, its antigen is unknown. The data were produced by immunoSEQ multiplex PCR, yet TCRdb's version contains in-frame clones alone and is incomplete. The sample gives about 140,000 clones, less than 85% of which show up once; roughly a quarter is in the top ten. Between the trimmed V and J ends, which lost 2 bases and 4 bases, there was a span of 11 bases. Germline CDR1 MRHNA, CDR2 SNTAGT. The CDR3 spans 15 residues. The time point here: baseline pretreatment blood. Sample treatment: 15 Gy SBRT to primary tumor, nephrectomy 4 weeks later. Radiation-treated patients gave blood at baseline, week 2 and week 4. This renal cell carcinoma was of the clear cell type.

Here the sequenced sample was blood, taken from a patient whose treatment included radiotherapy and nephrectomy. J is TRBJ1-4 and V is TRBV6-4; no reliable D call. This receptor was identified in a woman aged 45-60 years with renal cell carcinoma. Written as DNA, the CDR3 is TGTGCCAGCAGTGACACCGGAGATGGTAATGAAAAACTGTTTTTT. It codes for CASSDTGDGNEKLFF.